This T cell receptor beta chain came from a study of shared clonotypes between healthy human individuals. The study, taken as a whole, reports: Relative to memory subsets, naive subsets generally showed larger estimated richness. Having only a few donors restricted how much genetic and exposure-history diversity was captured.

The assay was immunoSEQ multiplex PCR, and TCRdb's table has in-frame clones only and misses some. The table lists hundreds of thousands of clones, just over 95% of them singletons, with about 0.32% in the top ten. The germline CDR1 and CDR2 sequences are GTSNPN and SVGIG (reference sequence). This CDR3 has 12 residues. V was shortened by 4 bases and J by 7 bases, with 10 bases between the two germline ends. On this clone itself: Its specificity is not known.

All donors were healthy HIV-negative adults lacking recent acute infections or vaccinations. Sequencing used memory CD8+ T cells sorted from blood. Stated subset: CD45RO+ cells pooled with CCR7-negative TemRA cells. The chain has TRBV30 and TRBJ1-4; D remains unclear. The TCR originated in a man aged 30 to 45 in good health. The CDR3 sequence is CAWNGVGEKLFF. Written as DNA, the CDR3 is TGTGCCTGGAACGGTGTCGGTGAAAAACTGTTTTTT.